This entry describes one TCR beta chain. Using immunoSEQ multiplex PCR, the repertoire was profiled, and TCRdb retains in-frame clones only, with some absent. Here the sample spans almost 80,000 clones, 87% being singletons. The data were taken from a study of T cell responses to AZD1222 COVID-19 vaccine. From germline, CDR1 is MNHNS and CDR2 SASEGT. Trimming cost V 2 bases and J 4 bases; bases outside gene matches: 8. CDR3 length equals 17 residues. The receptor was derived from an adult in good health. The V call is TRBV6-1, the J call TRBJ2-3; 11 positions match TRBD2. The sample consisted of peripheral blood, taken on day 0 of AZD1222 vaccination. Here the CDR3 reads CASSEPPLAGVADTQYF. CDR3 nucleotide sequence: TGTGCCAGCAGTGAACCCCCACTAGCGGGAGTAGCAGATACGCAGTATTTT.